These 26 T cell receptor beta chains share one sample of origin, sequenced in a study of naive and memory T cell subsets. Amplification of ligated cDNA took four PCR rounds with SP2 and nested alpha and beta constant primers. TCRdb re-analysed the 5' RACE reads in MiXCR, keeping a single row per CDR3 protein. The table records approximately 49,000 distinct CDR3 sequences, 4.7% of them present only once. An oligonucleotide containing a UMI was ligated to the 3' end of TCR cDNA. The receptors shown here come from a female donor in good health.

There are many counts of this clonotype. The rearrangement links TRBV20-1 to TRBJ2-7; D is uncertain. Looked up from germline, CDR1 is DFQATT and CDR2 is SNEGSKA (reference sequence). V was pared by 6 bases and J by 2 bases, with 5 bases between. CDR3 length: 10 residues. The CDR3 sequence is CSALTYEQYF. In nucleotides, the CDR3 is TGCAGTGCCCTTACCTACGAGCAGTACTTC.

The table lists this clonotype with many counts. The chain combines TRBV11-2 with TRBJ2-1; the match to TRBD1 covers 8 bases. V was pared by 4 bases and J by 3 bases, with 8 bases of the junction left unmatched. This CDR3 has 16 residues. Germline V gene data show CDR1 as SGHAT and CDR2 as FQNNGV. The CDR3 loop is CASSSYRDRNYNEQFF. CDR3 DNA sequence: TGTGCCAGCAGCTCGTACCGGGACAGGAACTACAATGAGCAGTTCTTC.

This chain connects TRBV19 to TRBJ2-5; TRBD1 matches at 7 bases. V lost 10 bases, J lost 4 bases, and 9 bases stayed unmatched. Germline assignment: CDR1 LNHDA and CDR2 SQIVND (reference sequence). The CDR3 totals 13 residues. CDR3 DNA: TGTGCCACACGACCGACAGGGACAGAGACCCAGTACTTC. This gives the protein CATRPTGTETQYF.

The sample holds many counts of this clonotype. The V gene is TRBV7-3, the J gene TRBJ2-3; D might be TRBD2 (6 bases). This CDR3 is 16 amino acids long. The germline V and J ends were trimmed by 4 bases and 1 base, with 15 bases remaining between them. CDR1 SGHTA and CDR2 FQGTGA come from the germline V gene. CDR3: CASSSSTGVGTDTQYF. The CDR3 DNA reads TGTGCCAGCAGCTCCTCAACGGGAGTGGGCACAGATACGCAGTATTTT.

This clonotype was counted at least ten times. V usage is TRBV6-1 and J usage is TRBJ1-1, with D possibly TRBD1 on 6 matching bases. Per germline, CDR1 MNHNS and CDR2 SASEGT. Trimming cost V 8 bases and J 1 base, with 20 bases left between them. The CDR3 is made up of 16 amino acids. The CDR3 spells CASQGYPGQQNTEAFF. The CDR3 DNA follows: TGTGCCAGCCAAGGGTATCCGGGACAACAGAACACTGAAGCTTTCTTT.

In this sample, this clonotype turned up many times. The chain has TRBV20-1 and TRBJ2-2; 9 bases agree with TRBD2. After removal of 3 bases from V and 3 bases from J, the junction contained 5 bases not matched to a gene. Germline V gene data show CDR1 as DFQATT and CDR2 as SNEGSKA (reference sequence). The CDR3 is 15 amino acids. DNA of the CDR3: TGCAGTGCTAGCCCCACTAGCGGGTACACCGGGGAGCTGTTTTTT. Protein: CSASPTSGYTGELFF.

In its sample, this clonotype was seen many times. The rearrangement links TRBV27 to TRBJ1-2; TRBD1 might be the D (5 bases). The CDR3 has 12 residues. Germline V gives CDR1 MNHEY, CDR2 SMNVEV (reference sequence). The V end was cut by 3 bases, the J end by 8 bases, with 10 bases between. This CDR3 is CASSFSGGGYTF. In nucleotides, the CDR3 is TGTGCCAGCAGTTTCTCGGGGGGAGGCTACACCTTC.

This clonotype was picked up many times. The chain carries TRBV3-1 and TRBJ1-1; D is ambiguous. This CDR3 spans 13 amino acids. Trimming removed 0 bases from V and 6 bases from J, with 8 bases in between. Per germline, CDR1 LGHDT and CDR2 YNNKEL (reference sequence). The CDR3 sequence: CASSQDVGAEAFF. CDR3 bases: TGTGCCAGCAGCCAAGATGTGGGCGCTGAAGCTTTCTTT.

This clonotype was seen repeatedly, ten times or more. This chain joins TRBV7-2 and TRBJ2-7; no firm D call. Germline-derived CDR1 and CDR2 are SGHTA and FQGNSA. V lost 0 bases to trimming and J lost 2 bases, with 5 bases between them. There are 13 residues in the CDR3. CDR3 bases: TGTGCCAGCAGCTTAGCAGGAGCCTACGAGCAGTACTTC. Residues: CASSLAGAYEQYF. The variable domain in full, with the rest retrieved from reference TRBV7-2 and TRBJ2-7, is GAGVSQSPSNKVTEKGKDVELRCDPISGHTALYWYRQSLGQGLEFLIYFQGNSAPDKSGLPSDRFSAERTGGSVSTLTIQRTQQEDSAVYLCASSLAGAYEQYFGPGTRLTVT.

This clonotype was observed a few times. The rearrangement links TRBV9 to TRBJ2-3; a possible D gene is TRBD1 (6 bases). Germline loops: CDR1 SGDLS, CDR2 YYNGEE. The CDR3 runs 18 residues. Trimming stripped 0 bases from V and 1 base from J, with 18 bases between. Here the CDR3 DNA reads TGTGCCAGCAGCGTAGCCCCGGGACATCAGACTCGCACAGATACGCAGTATTTT. It codes for CASSVAPGHQTRTDTQYF. The full variable domain, in which reference TRBV9 and TRBJ2-3 provide the parts outside the CDR3, is DSGVTQTPKHLITATGQRVTLRCSPRSGDLSVYWYQQSLDQGLQFLIQYYNGEERAKGNILERFSAQQFPDLHSELNLSSLELGDSALYFCASSVAPGHQTRTDTQYFGPGTRLTVL.

For this clonotype: The junction shows a germline mismatch at one end, possibly a read error. The genes are TRBV2 and TRBJ1-2; TRBD1 might be the D (5 bases). The CDR3 is 15 amino acids. Germline-derived CDR1 and CDR2 are SNHLY and FYNNEI. CDR3 sequence: CASSELGGVRYGDTF. The CDR3 nucleotides are TGTGCCAGCAGTGAATTGGGGGGAGTAAGGTATGGCGACACCTTC.

This clonotype turned up a few times. The chain carries TRBV6-5 and TRBJ2-5, with 8 bases identical to TRBD2. The CDR3 has 16 residues. The V and J ends lost 0 bases and 6 bases, in that order; junction bases with no gene match: 9. Looked up from germline, CDR1 is MNHEY and CDR2 is SVGAGI. CDR3 amino acids: CASSYSSGLGDQTQYF. The CDR3 nucleotides are TGTGCCAGCAGTTACTCTTCGGGACTAGGAGACCAGACCCAGTACTTC.

This clonotype appeared many times. J is TRBJ2-7 and V is TRBV7-9; 7 bases align to TRBD1. Per germline, CDR1 SEHNR and CDR2 FQNEAQ (reference sequence). The CDR3 runs 16 residues. Trimming cost V 2 bases and J 4 bases; bases outside gene matches: 11. The CDR3 DNA is TGTGCCAGCAGCTTATCAACCCGGGACAGCTTTTACGAGCAGTACTTC. This translates into CASSLSTRDSFYEQYF.

The table lists this clonotype with many counts. The rearrangement links TRBV28 to TRBJ1-1, with a weak D call TRBD1 (6 bases). V lost 5 bases and J 8 bases, leaving 15 bases between the germline ends. Germline loops: CDR1 MDHEN, CDR2 SYDVKM. The CDR3 is 13 residues long. The CDR3 reads CASSKQGTREAFF. DNA for the CDR3: TGTGCCAGCAGTAAACAGGGAACCCGCGAAGCTTTCTTT.

This clonotype has a count of ten or more. The genes are TRBV20-1 and TRBJ2-3; no clear D. Looked up from germline, CDR1 is DFQATT and CDR2 is SNEGSKA (reference sequence). V shed 4 bases and J shed 2 bases, with 16 bases lying between them. The CDR3 has 15 residues. CDR3 residues: CSATPIGAATDTQYF. For the CDR3, the DNA is TGCAGTGCTACCCCGATTGGCGCCGCCACAGATACGCAGTATTTT.

This clonotype was seen many times. The V call is TRBV5-4, the J call TRBJ2-1; 8 bases fit TRBD2. The ends lost 4 bases at V and 6 bases at J; junction bases unmatched: 9. This CDR3 has 15 amino acids. Germline V gives CDR1 SGHNT, CDR2 YYREEE (reference sequence). The CDR3 nucleotides read TGTGCCAGCAGCCACAAGCGGGAGACTCGCAATGAGCAGTTCTTC. Translating gives CASSHKRETRNEQFF.

This clonotype was detected once. One end of the junction fails to match germline, which may point to a read error. The chain uses TRBV24-1 and TRBJ2-3; TRBD2 matches 7 bases. CDR1 and CDR2 (germline): KGHDR, SFDVKD. This CDR3 region has 13 residues. The CDR3 DNA follows: TGTGCCACCAGTGATGGGACTACCAAAACCTGGATTTTT. Translating gives CATSDGTTKTWIF.

There are many counts of this clonotype. The chain combines TRBV29-1 with TRBJ2-5, with D possibly being TRBD1 or TRBD2 (5 bases each). Trimming stripped 3 bases from V and 9 bases from J, with 17 bases between. This CDR3 spans 13 amino acids. Germline V gene sequence: CDR1 SQVTM, CDR2 ANQGSEA. CDR3: CSVDRDGGWAQYF. CDR3 nucleotide sequence: TGCAGCGTTGATCGGGACGGCGGGTGGGCCCAGTACTTC.

This clonotype was detected only a few times. A much larger clonotype is one base distant, so this may be a read error. The chain has TRBV20-1 and TRBJ1-6; TRBD1 matches at 11 bases. After removal of 2 bases from V and 9 bases from J, the junction contained 6 bases not matched to a gene. This CDR3 contains 15 residues. Germline V CDR1 and CDR2: DFQATT, SNEGSKA (reference sequence). In DNA form, the CDR3 reads TGCAGTGCTAGACTGGGGACAGGGGGTGGTTCACCCCTCCACTTT. Its protein product is CSARLGTGGGSPLHF.

On this clonotype: A much larger clone differs from this one at a single base, so this may be a read error. The chain is built from TRBV6-5 and TRBJ2-2, with a tentative D call TRBD2 (5 bases). The CDR3 sequence is 13 residues long. The germline CDR1 and CDR2 sequences are MNHEY and SVGAGI. This chain's CDR3 is CASSILVPGERFF. In DNA, the CDR3 is TGTGCCAGCAGTATACTAGTCCCCGGGGAGCGGTTTTTT.

This clonotype was found many times. The chain links TRBV9 to TRBJ2-7; D remains ambiguous. The ends were cut back, 0 bases at V and 2 bases at J, with 9 bases in the middle. CDR1 and CDR2 (germline): SGDLS, YYNGEE. CDR3 length equals 14 residues. Here the CDR3 reads CASSVVPGTYEQYF. The CDR3 DNA reads as TGTGCCAGCAGCGTAGTGCCAGGTACCTACGAGCAGTACTTC.

In its sample, this clonotype was seen many times. CDR3 amino acids: CSADDRGRVGNTIYF. As DNA, the CDR3 is TGCAGTGCCGACGACAGGGGAAGAGTTGGAAACACCATATATTTT. The rearrangement links TRBV20-1 to TRBJ1-3; 8 bases are a match to TRBD1. The germline V gene encodes CDR1 DFQATT and CDR2 SNEGSKA (reference sequence). The CDR3 has 15 residues. V gave up 6 bases and J gave up 3 bases; unmatched junction bases: 10.

This clonotype was detected only a few times. The chain joins TRBV5-6 to TRBJ1-3, with unresolved D. Trimming took 0 bases from V and 2 from J, leaving 12 bases between them. Germline CDR1 and CDR2: SGHDT and YYEEEE. CDR3 length: 16 amino acids. The CDR3 nucleotides are TGTGCCAGCAGCTTGGTGGCCGAGGGAACTGGAAACACCATATATTTT. Translating it yields CASSLVAEGTGNTIYF. Full variable domain (outside the CDR3, taken from reference TRBV5-6 and TRBJ1-3): DAGVTQSPTHLIKTRGQQVTLRCSPKSGHDTVSWYQQALGQGPQFIFQYYEEEERQRGNFPDRFSGHQFPNYSSELNVNALLLGDSALYLCASSLVAEGTGNTIYFGEGSWLTVV.

This clonotype has a count of ten or more. The CDR3 region is CASTDSGRAYEQYF. CDR3 nucleotides: TGTGCCAGCACCGATAGCGGGAGGGCCTACGAGCAGTACTTC. The chain employs TRBV7-2 and TRBJ2-7; 11 bases map to TRBD2. The CDR3 loop spans 14 amino acids. Per germline, CDR1 SGHTA and CDR2 FQGNSA. With V trimmed by 7 bases and J by 2 bases, 4 bases remained unmatched.

The chain uses TRBV7-8 and TRBJ2-7; D is tentatively TRBD1 or TRBD2 (5 bases each). V was clipped by 0 bases and J by 2 bases, with 20 bases between them. The CDR3 is 18 residues long. The V gene's germline CDR1 is SGHVS and CDR2 FQNEAQ. The CDR3 DNA reads as TGTGCCAGCAGCTTAGCGCTAAGTAGCAGGGCAGCGGCCTACGAGCAGTACTTC. Translation gives CASSLALSSRAAAYEQYF.

This clonotype was seen many times. The chain couples TRBV5-1 to TRBJ2-7, with D perhaps matching TRBD2 (5 bases). The CDR3 consists of 15 residues. The germline CDR1 and CDR2 sequences are SGHRS and YFSETQ. The ends were cut back, 0 bases at V and 1 base at J, with 11 bases in the middle. The CDR3 DNA is TGCGCCAGCAGCTTGGGTGTTCGAGGGTCCTACGAGCAGTACTTC. Translation gives CASSLGVRGSYEQYF.